The clone carrying this TCR beta chain was counted between two and nine times. The data belong to a study of blood T cell repertoires in COVID-19. Study background: Samples of COVID-19 (acute and convalescent) were obtained from the United States, Italy and Spain. In each case, the material was cDNA or gDNA derived from T cells, B-cell-depleted T cells, or PBMCs.

As originally analysed: Estimated nucleated cell counts came from reference gene primer amplification. Clones were read by immunoSEQ multiplex PCR, and TCRdb kept only the in-frame ones, dropping some. Clonal size and the V and J genes are those of that table, whereas D and trimming came from the DNA. The repertoire holds over 60,000 clones, with roughly 79% as singletons. The sequenced sample was peripheral blood. This TCR came from a human donor in a cohort sampled during active COVID-19.

The CDR3 nucleotides read TGTGCCAGCTCAAGACAAGGGACAGGTTCGACTGAAGCTTTCTTT. Translation: CASSRQGTGSTEAFF. The J gene is TRBJ1-1, the V gene TRBV18, with TRBD1 matching 8 bases. The CDR3 runs 15 residues. V was pared by 5 bases and J by 5 bases, with 10 bases of the junction left unmatched. Germline values: CDR1 KGHSH, CDR2 LQKENI.